The next 30 T cell receptor beta chains were all read from a single sample in a study of shared clonotypes between healthy human individuals. Sequenced by immunoSEQ multiplex PCR; TCRdb stores in-frame clones only, minus some. The sample shows 2 million to 2.5 million clones, under 97% of them seen only once. The sequenced sample consisted of naive CD4+ T cells sorted from blood. Specified subset: CD45RA+ positively selected. The receptors derive from a man aged 18 to 29 in good health.

The chain links TRBV5-1 to TRBJ1-1, with 8 bases matching TRBD1. The J segment lost 0 bases and the V segment lost 0 bases, leaving 4 bases of the junction unmatched. CDR1 is SGHRS and CDR2 is YFSETQ in the germline V gene. This CDR3 is 16 amino acids long. The CDR3 DNA is TGCGCCAGCAGCTTGGGGACAGGGCCTATGAACACTGAAGCTTTCTTT. Amino acids: CASSLGTGPMNTEAFF.

Details on this clone: The same CDR3 is also encoded by other DNA sequences in this sample. The chain has TRBV7-9 and TRBJ1-3, with D uncertain. Trimming removed 5 bases from V and 2 bases from J, with 7 bases in between. The CDR3 contains 13 residues. CDR1 and CDR2 (germline): SEHNR, FQNEAQ (reference sequence). The CDR3 DNA reads TGTGCCAGCAGCCTCGGAACTGGAAACACCATATATTTT. Residues: CASSLGTGNTIYF.

The V and J genes are TRBV1 and TRBJ1-6. TRBV1 is recorded as a pseudogene. CDR3 size: 13 residues. The CDR3 loop is CTSSQDDRAPLHF. For the CDR3, the DNA is TGCACCAGCAGCCAAGATGACCGGGCACCCCTCCACTTT.

V gene TRBV11-3 combines with J gene TRBJ2-1; 8 bases match TRBD2. Germline V CDR1 and CDR2: SGHNT, YENEEA. With 5 bases clipped from V and 9 bases from J, the junction kept 9 bases outside the gene matches. There are 14 residues in the CDR3. The CDR3: CASSPGTSRGEQFF. For the CDR3, the DNA is TGTGCCAGCAGCCCCGGGACTAGTCGTGGTGAGCAGTTCTTC.

CDR3 region: CAIGSVNEQFF. The CDR3, as DNA: TGTGCCATCGGGAGCGTAAATGAGCAGTTCTTC. The chain couples TRBV10-3 to TRBJ2-1; D might be TRBD2 (5 bases). The V gene lost 8 bases and the J gene lost 7 bases, with 9 bases spanning the gap. Germline CDR1 is ENHRY and CDR2 is SYGVKD. There are 11 residues in the CDR3.

The V call is TRBV2, the J call TRBJ2-5, with D hard to call. The V and J ends lost 3 bases and 0 bases respectively, with 11 bases between them. The CDR3 is 15 amino acids. Germline-derived CDR1 and CDR2 are SNHLY and FYNNEI. The CDR3, as DNA: TGTGCCAGCAGTGATATTCAAACCGACCAAGAGACCCAGTACTTC. It translates to CASSDIQTDQETQYF.

CDR3 amino acids: CASSTRAYYEQYF. CDR3 coding DNA: TGTGCCAGCAGTACCAGGGCATACTACGAGCAGTACTTC. This rearrangement joins TRBV6-1 to TRBJ2-7, with D maybe TRBD1 (5 bases). From germline, CDR1 is MNHNS and CDR2 SASEGT. This CDR3 comprises 13 residues. Trimming took off 5 bases at V and 3 bases at J, with 11 bases between the two ends.

J is TRBJ2-6 and V is TRBV30; D might be TRBD1 (5 bases). Germline assignment: CDR1 GTSNPN and CDR2 SVGIG (reference sequence). This CDR3 spans 17 amino acids. Trimming removed 5 bases from V and 0 bases from J, with 17 bases in between. The DNA of the CDR3 is TGTGCCTGGGGTGCAGGGCTTCTGAACTCTGGGGCCAACGTCCTGACTTTC. Protein sequence: CAWGAGLLNSGANVLTF.

This chain uses TRBV6-5 with TRBJ1-4; D ambiguous. CDR3 length: 11 residues. The germline V gene encodes CDR1 MNHEY and CDR2 SVGAGI. V lost 10 bases and J lost 8, with 11 bases in between. CDR3 in amino acids: CATQEGEKLFF. DNA of the CDR3: TGTGCCACCCAGGAAGGCGAAAAACTGTTTTTT.

The genes are TRBV6-6 and TRBJ1-2; no definite D call. Per germline, CDR1 MNHNY and CDR2 SVGAGI (reference sequence). V gave up 1 base and J gave up 6 bases, with 3 bases separating them. This CDR3 region has 11 residues. The CDR3 sequence: CASSYFDGYTF. The CDR3 nucleotides read TGTGCCAGCAGTTACTTCGATGGCTACACCTTC.

The chain carries TRBV30 and TRBJ1-2; possible D gene TRBD1, 5 bases. CDR1 and CDR2 from the germline V gene are GTSNPN and SVGIG (reference sequence). Trimming shortened V by 2 bases and J by 9 bases, and 10 bases separated the two germline ends. The CDR3 totals 11 residues. The CDR3 DNA reads as TGTGCCTGGAGTAGGGGAGATAGCTACACCTTC. This gives the protein CAWSRGDSYTF.

The chain links TRBV7-9 to TRBJ2-7; 7 nucleotides align to TRBD1. V gave up 5 bases and J gave up 0 bases; unmatched junction bases: 10. The CDR3 contains 16 residues. Germline CDR1 SEHNR, CDR2 FQNEAQ (reference sequence). The CDR3 protein is CASSDRQGWGSYEQYF. The CDR3, as DNA: TGTGCCAGCAGCGATAGACAGGGTTGGGGCTCCTACGAGCAGTACTTC.

J is TRBJ2-6 and V is TRBV29-1, with D hard to call. V lost 2 bases, J lost 0 bases, and 8 bases lay in between. CDR1 is SQVTM and CDR2 is ANQGSEA in the germline V gene. This CDR3 contains 15 residues. CDR3 in DNA: TGCAGCGTTGAATTGGCGACCTCTGGGGCCAACGTCCTGACTTTC. Amino acids: CSVELATSGANVLTF. The entire variable domain, with the rest obtained from reference TRBV29-1 and TRBJ2-6, is as follows: SAVISQKPSRDICQRGTSLTIQCQVDSQVTMMFWYRQQPGQSLTLIATANQGSEATYESGFVIDKFPISRPNLTFSTLTVSNMSPEDSSIYLCSVELATSGANVLTFGAGSRLTVL.

The chain links TRBV19 to TRBJ1-4; D gene uncertain. The V end lost 7 bases, the J end lost 4 bases, and 16 bases lay between the germline ends. The CDR3 is 15 residues long. Per the germline V gene, CDR1 is LNHDA and CDR2 is SQIVND (reference sequence). This CDR3 reads CASKGSGGFNEKLFF. The CDR3 DNA reads as TGTGCCAGTAAAGGGTCGGGTGGATTTAATGAAAAACTGTTTTTT.

V is TRBV7-6 and J is TRBJ2-1; 7 bases align to TRBD2. Per germline, CDR1 SGHVS and CDR2 FNYEAQ. J was trimmed by 4 bases and V by 5 bases; bases with no gene match: 17. This CDR3 contains 18 residues. The DNA for the CDR3 is TGTGCCAGCAGCCAAACTAGCGACCACCCCCTGAGGTACAATGAGCAGTTCTTC. Protein: CASSQTSDHPLRYNEQFF.

The gene calls are TRBV21-1 and TRBJ1-1. TRBV21-1 counts as a pseudogene. The CDR3 totals 17 residues. The CDR3: CASSKKSPMGGKAEAFF. DNA of the CDR3: TGTGCCAGCAGCAAAAAATCCCCCATGGGGGGGAAGGCTGAAGCTTTCTTT.

The CDR3 DNA follows: TGTGCCAGCAGCGGGACAGGGGGCGCAGGGATCGCTTTCTTT. The encoded protein is CASSGTGGAGIAFF. This rearrangement joins TRBV7-6 to TRBJ1-1, with 12 bases lining up with TRBD1. Germline V gives CDR1 SGHVS, CDR2 FNYEAQ. This CDR3 comprises 14 residues. J gave up 11 bases and V 5 bases, and 9 bases lay outside the gene matches.

The chain carries TRBV27 and TRBJ1-4; 7 bases are a match to TRBD1. CDR1 MNHEY and CDR2 SMNVEV come from the germline V gene (reference sequence). The CDR3 runs 14 residues. V lost 3 bases and J lost 8; bases outside the gene matches: 6. The CDR3 is CASSLRGLREKLFF. DNA of the CDR3: TGTGCCAGCAGTTTGAGGGGGCTGAGGGAAAAACTGTTTTTT.

In DNA, the CDR3 is TGTGCCAGCAGCCCCAGTTTCATGAACACTGAAGCTTTCTTT. Translation: CASSPSFMNTEAFF. The chain joins TRBV7-9 to TRBJ1-1; D remains unclear. The length of the CDR3 is 14 residues. In germline, CDR1 is SEHNR, CDR2 FQNEAQ (reference sequence). Trimming removed 5 bases from V and 0 bases from J, with 10 bases in between. The full variable domain, with the rest looked up from reference TRBV7-9 and TRBJ1-1, is DTGVSQNPRHKITKRGQNVTFRCDPISEHNRLYWYRQTLGQGPEFLTYFQNEAQLEKSRLLSDRFSAERPKGSFSTLEIQRTEQGDSAMYLCASSPSFMNTEAFFGQGTRLTVV.

J is TRBJ2-5 and V is TRBV10-3; the match to TRBD2 covers 10 bases. The CDR3 extends over 14 amino acids. Per the germline V gene, CDR1 is ENHRY and CDR2 is SYGVKD. Trimming took 3 bases from V and 4 from J; bases not matched to a gene: 2. The CDR3 here is CAISDSSGRETQYF. The CDR3 nucleotides are TGTGCCATCAGTGATTCTAGCGGGAGAGAGACCCAGTACTTC.

V usage is TRBV4-3 and J usage is TRBJ1-1, with a tentative D call TRBD1 (6 bases). Trimming took off 4 bases at V and 4 bases at J, with 13 bases between the two ends. The CDR3 length is 14 residues. Germline V gene lookup returns CDR1 LGHNA and CDR2 YSLEER. CDR3 coding DNA: TGCGCCAGCAGCCCCGCAAGGGGGGGCACTGAAGCTTTCTTT. Its translation: CASSPARGGTEAFF.

This chain links TRBV5-1 with TRBJ2-2; D is perhaps TRBD1 or TRBD2 (5 bases each). This CDR3 is built from 16 residues. V gave up 2 bases and J gave up 1 base, with 12 bases separating them. Germline V gives CDR1 SGHRS, CDR2 YFSETQ. The CDR3 spells CASSLSGTGNTGELFF. In DNA form, the CDR3 reads TGCGCCAGCAGCTTATCCGGGACGGGGAACACCGGGGAGCTGTTTTTT. The variable domain in full, with the rest retrieved from reference TRBV5-1 and TRBJ2-2, is KAGVTQTPRYLIKTRGQQVTLSCSPISGHRSVSWYQQTPGQGLQFLFEYFSETQRNKGNFPGRFSGRQFSNSRSEMNVSTLELGDSALYLCASSLSGTGNTGELFFGEGSRLTVL.

This clone was counted once. The chain carries TRBV10-2 and TRBJ2-3; tentative D call: TRBD2 (6 bases). V was shortened by 3 bases and J by 2 bases, with 12 bases between the two germline ends. CDR3 size: 15 residues. Germline CDR1 and CDR2: WSHSY and SAAADI. CDR3 sequence reads: CASSDMGLLTDTQYF. CDR3 sequence (DNA): TGCGCCAGCAGTGACATGGGACTTCTCACAGATACGCAGTATTTT.

V and J are TRBV5-1 and TRBJ2-7; D is undetermined. The CDR3 covers 14 residues. Germline-derived CDR1 and CDR2 are SGHRS and YFSETQ. Deletions cut 0 bases from V and 4 bases from J, with 11 bases between. CDR3 sequence (DNA): TGCGCCAGCAGCTTGGCAGTGACCAATTACGAGCAGTACTTC. Its translation is CASSLAVTNYEQYF.

This chain's CDR3 is CASSPLSQGLTTYEQYF. As DNA, the CDR3 is TGTGCCAGCAGCCCCTTAAGCCAGGGACTCACTACCTACGAGCAGTACTTC. This rearrangement joins TRBV5-6 to TRBJ2-7, with D possibly matching TRBD2 (6 bases). Germline-derived CDR1 and CDR2 are SGHDT and YYEEEE. V shed 4 bases and J shed 2 bases, with 22 bases lying between them. The CDR3 length is 17 residues. The variable domain in full, completed from reference TRBV5-6 and TRBJ2-7, reads DAGVTQSPTHLIKTRGQQVTLRCSPKSGHDTVSWYQQALGQGPQFIFQYYEEEERQRGNFPDRFSGHQFPNYSSELNVNALLLGDSALYLCASSPLSQGLTTYEQYFGPGTRLTVT.

DNA for the CDR3: TGTGCCAGCAGCTTGGATGGACTGGGACGGGCTTTCTTT. It is translated as CASSLDGLGRAFF. The chain uses TRBV5-4 and TRBJ1-1; D might be TRBD1 (5 bases). The germline gives CDR1 SGHNT, CDR2 YYREEE (reference sequence). V lost 0 bases and J lost 11, with 14 bases in between. This CDR3 has 13 residues.

The J gene is TRBJ2-1, the V gene TRBV7-2; TRBD1 or TRBD2 may be the D gene (5 bases each). The CDR3 is made up of 18 amino acids. CDR1 and CDR2 (germline): SGHTA, FQGNSA. V was pared by 3 bases and J by 0 bases, with 18 bases between. CDR3 DNA sequence: TGTGCCAGCAGCTTGGACCGGGACCTGTACCCCTCCTACAATGAGCAGTTCTTC. The encoded protein is CASSLDRDLYPSYNEQFF.

The chain is built from TRBV5-1 and TRBJ1-1; possibly TRBD1 for D (6 bases). Germline assignment: CDR1 SGHRS and CDR2 YFSETQ. V dropped 1 base and J dropped 0 bases, with 7 bases sitting between them. CDR3 length: 14 amino acids. The CDR3 DNA reads as TGCGCCAGCAGCTTGTGGGACATGAACACTGAAGCTTTCTTT. Amino acid sequence: CASSLWDMNTEAFF.

Points on this clone: This CDR3 is also generated by other DNA sequences in the sample. The rearrangement joins TRBV5-1 to TRBJ2-5; 9 nucleotides align to TRBD1. The CDR3 loop spans 15 amino acids. V shed 2 bases and J 0 bases; nucleotides not matched to a gene: 2. Germline-derived CDR1 and CDR2 are SGHRS and YFSETQ. CDR3 residues: CASSLGDRDQETQYF. Written as DNA, the CDR3 is TGCGCCAGCAGCTTAGGGGACAGGGACCAAGAGACCCAGTACTTC.

The table lists this clone with a few counts. The chain links TRBV11-2 to TRBJ1-6; D is unresolved. The CDR3 is 13 amino acids. Trimming shortened V by 5 bases and J by 8 bases, and 10 bases separated the two germline ends. Germline loops: CDR1 SGHAT, CDR2 FQNNGV. This CDR3 is CASSPSDDSPLHF. The CDR3 DNA reads TGTGCCAGCAGCCCGTCCGACGATTCACCCCTCCACTTT.